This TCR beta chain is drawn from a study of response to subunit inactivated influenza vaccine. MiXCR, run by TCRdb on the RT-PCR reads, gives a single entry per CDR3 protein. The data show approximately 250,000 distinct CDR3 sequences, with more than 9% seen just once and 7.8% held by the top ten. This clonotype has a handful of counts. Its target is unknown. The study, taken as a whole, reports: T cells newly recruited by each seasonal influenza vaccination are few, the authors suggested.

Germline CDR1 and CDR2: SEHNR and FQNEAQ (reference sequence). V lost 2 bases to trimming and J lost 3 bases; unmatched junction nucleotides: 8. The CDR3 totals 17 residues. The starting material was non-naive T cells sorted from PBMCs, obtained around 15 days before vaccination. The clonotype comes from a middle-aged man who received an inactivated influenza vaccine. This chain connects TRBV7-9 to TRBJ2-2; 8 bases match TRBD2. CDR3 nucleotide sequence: TGTGCCAGCAGCTTAAGGACGCGGGGGGTCTACACCGGGGAGCTGTTTTTT. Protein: CASSLRTRGVYTGELFF.